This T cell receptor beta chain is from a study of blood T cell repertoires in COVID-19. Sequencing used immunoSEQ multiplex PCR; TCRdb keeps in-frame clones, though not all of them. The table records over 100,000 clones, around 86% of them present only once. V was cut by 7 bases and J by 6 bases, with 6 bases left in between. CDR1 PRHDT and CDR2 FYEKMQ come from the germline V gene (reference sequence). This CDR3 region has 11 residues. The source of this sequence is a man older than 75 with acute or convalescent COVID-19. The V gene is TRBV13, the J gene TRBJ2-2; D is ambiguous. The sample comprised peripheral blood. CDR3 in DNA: TGTGCCAGCACCTCGTCCGGGGAGCTGTTTTTT. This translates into CASTSSGELFF.